The 28 T cell receptor beta chains presented below share a single source sample, sequenced in a study of blood T cell repertoires in COVID-19. The method was immunoSEQ multiplex PCR; TCRdb's version includes in-frame clones alone and lacks a portion of them. The repertoire includes about 250,000 clones, 75% to 90% of them detected once, and 0.9% to 1% sits in the top ten. The sequenced sample was peripheral blood. These receptors all stem from a woman aged 40 to 49 who had recovered from COVID-19.

CDR3 loop: CASRTQGASNTEAFF. CDR3 in DNA: TGTGCCAGCAGGACACAGGGGGCCTCGAACACTGAAGCTTTCTTT. The V and J genes are TRBV6-4 and TRBJ1-1, with 9 nucleotides matching TRBD1. The germline gives CDR1 MRHNA, CDR2 SNTAGT. V shed 6 bases and J 1 base; nucleotides not matched to a gene: 6. This CDR3 comprises 15 residues.

This rearrangement joins TRBV2 to TRBJ2-7; D not resolved. Trimming took 8 bases from V and 4 from J, leaving 12 bases between them. Germline V gene sequence: CDR1 SNHLY, CDR2 FYNNEI. The CDR3 has 12 residues. DNA of the CDR3: TGTGCCAGCTTAGAATCCTCATACGAGCAGTACTTC. Translating gives CASLESSYEQYF.

The chain is built from TRBV30 and TRBJ1-1; TRBD1 matches 8 bases. CDR1 is GTSNPN and CDR2 is SVGIG in the germline V gene (reference sequence). The CDR3 consists of 15 residues. Germline trimming cut 3 bases from V and 0 bases from J; bases unmatched to any gene: 6. CDR3 in amino acids: CAWSDPTGVNTEAFF. The CDR3 nucleotides are TGTGCCTGGAGCGACCCGACAGGGGTGAACACTGAAGCTTTCTTT. Full variable domain (outside the CDR3, taken from reference TRBV30 and TRBJ1-1): SQTIHQWPATLVQPVGSPLSLECTVEGTSNPNLYWYRQAAGRGLQLLFYSVGIGQISSEVPQNLSASRPQDRQFILSSKKLLLSDSGFYLCAWSDPTGVNTEAFFGQGTRLTVV.

This clone was observed once. The rearrangement links TRBV5-1 to TRBJ2-7; D may be TRBD1 (5 bases). The V and J ends lost 4 bases and 2 bases respectively, with 16 bases between them. Germline V CDR1 and CDR2: SGHRS, YFSETQ. The CDR3 runs 15 residues. CDR3 residues: CASSLDTGLTYEQYF. The CDR3 coding sequence is TGCGCCAGCAGCCTCGATACAGGCCTGACCTACGAGCAGTACTTC. The variable domain in full, with the rest retrieved from reference TRBV5-1 and TRBJ2-7, is KAGVTQTPRYLIKTRGQQVTLSCSPISGHRSVSWYQQTPGQGLQFLFEYFSETQRNKGNFPGRFSGRQFSNSRSEMNVSTLELGDSALYLCASSLDTGLTYEQYFGPGTRLTVT.

Only a few counts were recorded for this clone. The rearrangement uses TRBV3-1 (or the pseudogene TRBV3-2) and TRBJ2-7; TRBD1 matches 8 bases. The CDR3 totals 15 residues. Germline CDR1 reads LGHDT; CDR2 reads YNNKEL (reference sequence). V was pared by 6 bases and J by 3 bases, with 10 bases of the junction left unmatched. The CDR3 sequence: CASSQPGQGFYEQYF. The CDR3, as DNA: TGTGCCAGCAGTCAACCCGGACAGGGTTTCTACGAGCAGTACTTC.

The V and J genes are TRBV3-1 (or the pseudogene TRBV3-2) and TRBJ1-4; 7 bases agree with TRBD1. The length of the CDR3 is 14 residues. Germline values: CDR1 LGHDT, CDR2 YNNKEL (reference sequence). V shed 6 bases and J 6 bases; nucleotides not matched to a gene: 7. The CDR3, as DNA: TGTGCCAGCAGGAAAGAGGGGGCGGATGAAAAACTGTTTTTT. It codes for CASRKEGADEKLFF.

This clone was seen only once. This chain links TRBV18 with TRBJ2-7, with D perhaps matching TRBD2 (6 bases). CDR1 and CDR2 (germline): KGHSH, LQKENI. Trimming cost V 5 bases and J 6 bases, with 14 bases left between them. The CDR3 has 13 amino acids. CDR3 DNA sequence: TGTGCCAGCTCAGCAAACGGAGGGTTCGAGCAGTACTTC. Its translation is CASSANGGFEQYF.

The genes are TRBV30 and TRBJ1-1, with D tentatively TRBD1 (6 bases). This CDR3 contains 14 residues. Looked up from germline, CDR1 is GTSNPN and CDR2 is SVGIG (reference sequence). The ends were cut back, 0 bases at V and 6 bases at J, with 14 bases in the middle. The CDR3 is CAWSVGGRGAEAFF. The DNA of the CDR3 is TGTGCCTGGAGTGTTGGGGGCCGGGGGGCTGAAGCTTTCTTT.

The chain recombines TRBV9 with TRBJ2-2; maybe TRBD2 (7 bases). The CDR3 is 17 residues long. Trimming left V 3 bases short and J 1 base short, with 16 bases between. Germline V lookup: CDR1 SGDLS, CDR2 YYNGEE. Here the CDR3 DNA reads TGTGCCAGCAGCGCCAAAGGGGGGGAGTTGAACACCGGGGAGCTGTTTTTT. It encodes CASSAKGGELNTGELFF.

The J gene is TRBJ2-1, the V gene TRBV9, with D unresolved. Germline-derived CDR1 and CDR2 are SGDLS and YYNGEE. This CDR3 contains 14 residues. V was trimmed by 3 bases and J by 5 bases, leaving 12 bases between them. As DNA, the CDR3 is TGTGCCAGCAGCGCTACCGCCGGTCACAATGAGCAGTTCTTC. This encodes CASSATAGHNEQFF.

The V and J genes are TRBV6-2 or TRBV6-3 and TRBJ2-7; 7 bases are shared with TRBD2. With V trimmed by 5 bases and J by 2 bases, 3 bases remained unmatched. Per germline, CDR1 MNHEY and CDR2 SVGEGT. The CDR3 totals 13 residues. The CDR3 DNA reads TGTGCCAGCAGTGACCTAGCGGCCTACGAGCAGTACTTC. It codes for CASSDLAAYEQYF.

The V call is TRBV20-1, the J call TRBJ2-1; TRBD1 matches at 9 bases. In germline, CDR1 is DFQATT, CDR2 SNEGSKA (reference sequence). The CDR3 is 15 residues long. V lost 3 bases, J lost 6 bases, and 9 bases stayed unmatched. The CDR3 DNA reads TGCAGTGCTAGTCCCCCCCGACAGGGGGTCAATGAGCAGTTCTTC. Its translation is CSASPPRQGVNEQFF.

This clone was detected only once. CDR3 region: CASSLDGTSGIIAKNIQYF. The CDR3 coding sequence is TGCGCCAGCAGCTTGGATGGGACTAGCGGGATAATAGCCAAAAACATTCAGTACTTC. The chain recombines TRBV5-1 with TRBJ2-4; 13 nucleotides agree with TRBD2. V lost 0 bases and J lost 0; bases outside the gene matches: 6. CDR3 size: 19 residues. Germline V gives CDR1 SGHRS, CDR2 YFSETQ.

This chain joins TRBV28 and TRBJ2-7, with 9 bases fitting TRBD2. V lost 7 bases, J lost 1 base, and 14 bases stayed unmatched. CDR3 length: 17 amino acids. Germline values: CDR1 MDHEN, CDR2 SYDVKM. The CDR3 nucleotides read TGTGCCAGCATCGCCGGGGGTAGCGGGAGAAGGTCCTACGAGCAGTACTTC. It translates to CASIAGGSGRRSYEQYF.

This clone was detected only a few times. This chain links TRBV11-2 with TRBJ1-6, with 7 bases lining up with TRBD1. CDR1 and CDR2 from the germline V gene are SGHAT and FQNNGV. J was trimmed by 9 bases and V by 2 bases; bases with no gene match: 10. This CDR3 has 16 amino acids. This CDR3 reads CASSLIGGALGSPLHF. CDR3 nucleotide sequence: TGTGCCAGCAGCTTAATAGGGGGCGCATTGGGTTCACCCCTCCACTTT.

The chain is built from TRBV7-9 and TRBJ1-2; TRBD1 aligns across 11 bases. Germline V lookup: CDR1 SEHNR, CDR2 FQNEAQ (reference sequence). V gave up 1 base and J gave up 3 bases; unmatched junction bases: 4. The CDR3 consists of 16 residues. CDR3 sequence: CASSLEGQGAYYGYTF. Written as DNA, the CDR3 is TGTGCCAGCAGCTTAGAAGGACAGGGGGCGTACTATGGCTACACCTTC. The full variable domain, with the rest looked up from reference TRBV7-9 and TRBJ1-2, is DTGVSQNPRHKITKRGQNVTFRCDPISEHNRLYWYRQTLGQGPEFLTYFQNEAQLEKSRLLSDRFSAERPKGSFSTLEIQRTEQGDSAMYLCASSLEGQGAYYGYTFGSGTRLTVV.

The chain combines TRBV7-9 with TRBJ2-6, with TRBD2 as a possible D gene (5 bases). The CDR3 totals 18 residues. V was shortened by 3 bases and J by 0 bases, with 15 bases between the two germline ends. Germline V lookup: CDR1 SEHNR, CDR2 FQNEAQ (reference sequence). CDR3 DNA: TGTGCCAGCAGCTTGGGAGCGTTAGTCCCCTCTGGGGCCAACGTCCTGACTTTC. As protein: CASSLGALVPSGANVLTF. The full variable domain, in which reference TRBV7-9 and TRBJ2-6 provide the parts outside the CDR3, is DTGVSQNPRHKITKRGQNVTFRCDPISEHNRLYWYRQTLGQGPEFLTYFQNEAQLEKSRLLSDRFSAERPKGSFSTLEIQRTEQGDSAMYLCASSLGALVPSGANVLTFGAGSRLTVL.

The chain has TRBV24-1 and TRBJ2-5, with D maybe TRBD2 (5 bases). Trimming pared 5 bases from V and 5 bases from J, leaving 11 bases between. The CDR3 spans 13 residues. Germline V CDR1 and CDR2: KGHDR, SFDVKD. As DNA, the CDR3 is TGTGCCACCAGTGGAGGCGGAGGCGAGACCCAGTACTTC. Protein: CATSGGGGETQYF.

V usage is TRBV28 and J usage is TRBJ2-7; perhaps TRBD1 as D (6 bases). The CDR3 runs to 15 residues. Germline CDR1 reads MDHEN; CDR2 reads SYDVKM. Trimming took 3 bases from V and 4 from J, leaving 16 bases between them. The CDR3 region is CASSFGKTGGYEQYF. DNA for the CDR3: TGTGCCAGCAGTTTCGGGAAGACAGGCGGTTACGAGCAGTACTTC.

V gene TRBV18 combines with J gene TRBJ2-3; TRBD1 aligns across 7 bases. Per the germline V gene, CDR1 is KGHSH and CDR2 is LQKENI. The CDR3 loop spans 16 amino acids. Unmatched junction bases numbered 7, after V lost 4 bases and J lost 0 bases. The CDR3 region is CASSRNRQGSTDTQYF. CDR3 bases: TGTGCCAGCTCACGGAATCGACAGGGTAGCACAGATACGCAGTATTTT.

This chain uses TRBV19 with TRBJ2-7, with 11 positions matching TRBD2. The ends lost 0 bases at V and 5 bases at J; junction bases unmatched: 6. The CDR3 covers 16 residues. The V gene's germline CDR1 is LNHDA and CDR2 SQIVND (reference sequence). The CDR3 here is CASSIDASGRRHEQYF. The CDR3 DNA reads as TGTGCCAGTAGTATAGATGCTAGCGGGAGGCGCCACGAGCAGTACTTC.

This chain links TRBV5-1 with TRBJ2-7, with TRBD1 identical over 8 bases. J was trimmed by 6 bases and V by 4 bases; bases with no gene match: 6. Germline CDR1 SGHRS, CDR2 YFSETQ. The CDR3 is 13 amino acids. CDR3 sequence reads: CASSMDREGEQYF. The CDR3 region has the DNA TGCGCCAGCAGCATGGACAGGGAAGGCGAGCAGTACTTC.

The J gene is TRBJ2-7, the V gene TRBV3-1 (or the pseudogene TRBV3-2), with a possible D match to TRBD1 (6 bases). This CDR3 comprises 15 residues. V was clipped by 1 base and J by 2 bases, with 12 bases between them. CDR1 and CDR2 from the germline V gene are LGHDT and YNNKEL (reference sequence). The CDR3 DNA sequence: TGTGCCAGCAGCCAAGGTGGGGGCGAGACCTACGAGCAGTACTTC. Translating gives CASSQGGGETYEQYF.

The chain joins TRBV7-2 to TRBJ2-2, with D unclear. The CDR3 extends over 13 amino acids. Germline CDR1 SGHTA, CDR2 FQGNSA. V was trimmed by 2 bases and J by 6 bases, leaving 7 bases between them. DNA for the CDR3: TGTGCCAGCAGCTTACTCGTTGCCGGGGAGCTGTTTTTT. Protein sequence: CASSLLVAGELFF.

The V and J genes are TRBV2 and TRBJ2-3; 8 bases map to TRBD2. With 9 bases clipped from V and 3 bases from J, the junction kept 5 bases outside the gene matches. The germline V gene encodes CDR1 SNHLY and CDR2 FYNNEI. The CDR3 is made up of 13 amino acids. As DNA, the CDR3 is TGTGCCAGGACTAGCGACGGGACAGATACGCAGTATTTT. Protein sequence: CARTSDGTDTQYF.

As for this clone: A far more abundant clone sits one base away, making this likely a read error. The V and J genes are TRBV3-1 (or the pseudogene TRBV3-2) and TRBJ1-2, with D perhaps TRBD1 (6 bases). Looked up from germline, CDR1 is LGHDT and CDR2 is YNNKEL (reference sequence). This CDR3 region has 13 residues. V was clipped by 4 bases and J by 1 base, with 7 bases between them. CDR3 nucleotides: TGTGCCAGCAGCCTACAGGGTAACTATGGCTACACCTTC. As protein: CASSLQGNYGYTF.

CDR3 sequence reads: CASRGLAGANTGELFF. The CDR3 DNA follows: TGCGCCAGCCGGGGACTAGCGGGCGCTAACACCGGGGAGCTGTTTTTT. The V gene is TRBV5-1, the J gene TRBJ2-2; TRBD2 matches 12 bases. V was pared by 7 bases and J by 2 bases, with 6 bases of the junction left unmatched. Germline V gene sequence: CDR1 SGHRS, CDR2 YFSETQ. The CDR3 sequence is 16 residues long.

The chain has TRBV10-1 and TRBJ2-7, with 9 bases that match TRBD2. This CDR3 is built from 14 residues. The J segment lost 5 bases and the V segment lost 3 bases, leaving 5 bases of the junction unmatched. Germline loops: CDR1 WNHNN, CDR2 SYGVQD (reference sequence). CDR3 DNA sequence: TGCGCCAGCAGTGAAGGTAGCGGGAGTAACGAGCAGTACTTC. This codes for CASSEGSGSNEQYF.